One sample yielded the 7 T cell receptor beta chains listed below, sequenced in a study of blood T cell repertoires in COVID-19. Only in-frame clones appear in the TCRdb table, and some are missing; sequencing was by immunoSEQ multiplex PCR. The data hold some 80,000 clones, with approximately 81% observed a single time. Sequenced sample: peripheral blood. All receptors come from a man older than 75 with acute or convalescent COVID-19.

This clone was found a few times. The chain joins TRBV5-6 to TRBJ1-5; 8 bases map to TRBD1. The CDR3 is 14 amino acids. After removal of 4 bases from V and 7 bases from J, the junction contained 7 bases not matched to a gene. Germline-derived CDR1 and CDR2 are SGHDT and YYEEEE. The CDR3 reads CASSLYRGDQPQHF. The CDR3 DNA is TGTGCCAGCAGCCTTTACAGGGGGGACCAGCCCCAGCATTTT.

The chain joins TRBV7-8 to TRBJ1-1; D is unclear. The CDR3 is 13 amino acids. Germline V CDR1 and CDR2: SGHVS, FQNEAQ. V lost 5 bases to trimming and J lost 2 bases, with 9 bases between them. CDR3 DNA: TGTGCCAGCAGCGGGCAGCATAACACTGAAGCTTTCTTT. It translates to CASSGQHNTEAFF.

The chain links TRBV28 to TRBJ1-5; the match to TRBD1 covers 8 bases. This CDR3 comprises 14 residues. Germline V CDR1 and CDR2: MDHEN, SYDVKM. With V trimmed by 11 bases and J by 2 bases, 8 bases remained unmatched. This CDR3 reads CALADRVGNQPQHF. The DNA for the CDR3 is TGTGCCCTTGCGGACAGGGTTGGCAATCAGCCCCAGCATTTT.

The rearrangement links TRBV29-1 to TRBJ2-5, with 7 bases lining up with TRBD2. V was pared by 4 bases and J by 5 bases, with 4 bases of the junction left unmatched. Germline values: CDR1 SQVTM, CDR2 ANQGSEA. The CDR3 has 12 amino acids. CDR3: CSVAEGGETQYF. The CDR3, as DNA: TGCAGCGTTGCCGAGGGAGGGGAGACCCAGTACTTC.

The V gene is TRBV28, the J gene TRBJ2-1; 10 nucleotides match TRBD1. Germline loops: CDR1 MDHEN, CDR2 SYDVKM. This CDR3 is built from 13 residues. The junction had 5 bases not matched to a gene; V was cut back by 6 bases and J by 9 bases. CDR3 bases: TGTGCCAGCAGCCCCGGACAGGGGGTTGAGCAGTTCTTC. This translates into CASSPGQGVEQFF.

This chain links TRBV6-5 with TRBJ1-2; TRBD1 matches 8 bases. The CDR3 has 16 amino acids. J was trimmed by 2 bases and V by 4 bases; bases with no gene match: 9. Looked up from germline, CDR1 is MNHEY and CDR2 is SVGAGI. Written as DNA, the CDR3 is TGTGCCAGCAGTTCCGACAGGGGCCGATCCAACTATGGCTACACCTTC. Its translation: CASSSDRGRSNYGYTF.

The chain uses TRBV27 and TRBJ2-7, with unresolved D. V gave up 0 bases and J gave up 4 bases, with 10 bases separating them. CDR1 is MNHEY and CDR2 is SMNVEV in the germline V gene (reference sequence). The CDR3 consists of 14 residues. The CDR3 is CASSLSEQPYEQYF. The DNA for the CDR3 is TGTGCCAGCAGTTTATCGGAGCAGCCTTACGAGCAGTACTTC.